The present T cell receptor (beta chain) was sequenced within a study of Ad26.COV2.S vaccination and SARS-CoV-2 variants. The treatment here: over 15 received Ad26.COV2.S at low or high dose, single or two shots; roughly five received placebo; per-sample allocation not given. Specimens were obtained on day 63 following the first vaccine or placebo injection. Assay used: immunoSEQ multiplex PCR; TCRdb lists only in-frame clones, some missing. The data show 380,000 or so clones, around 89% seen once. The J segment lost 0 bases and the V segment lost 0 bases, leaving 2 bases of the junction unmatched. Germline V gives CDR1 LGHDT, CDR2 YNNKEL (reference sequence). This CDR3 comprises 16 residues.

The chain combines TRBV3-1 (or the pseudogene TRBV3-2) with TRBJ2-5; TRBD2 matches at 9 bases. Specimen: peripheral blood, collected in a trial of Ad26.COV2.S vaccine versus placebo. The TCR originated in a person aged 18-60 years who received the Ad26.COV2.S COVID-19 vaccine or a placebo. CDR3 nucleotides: TGTGCCAGCAGCCAAGACCTAGCGGGGTACCAAGAGACCCAGTACTTC. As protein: CASSQDLAGYQETQYF.